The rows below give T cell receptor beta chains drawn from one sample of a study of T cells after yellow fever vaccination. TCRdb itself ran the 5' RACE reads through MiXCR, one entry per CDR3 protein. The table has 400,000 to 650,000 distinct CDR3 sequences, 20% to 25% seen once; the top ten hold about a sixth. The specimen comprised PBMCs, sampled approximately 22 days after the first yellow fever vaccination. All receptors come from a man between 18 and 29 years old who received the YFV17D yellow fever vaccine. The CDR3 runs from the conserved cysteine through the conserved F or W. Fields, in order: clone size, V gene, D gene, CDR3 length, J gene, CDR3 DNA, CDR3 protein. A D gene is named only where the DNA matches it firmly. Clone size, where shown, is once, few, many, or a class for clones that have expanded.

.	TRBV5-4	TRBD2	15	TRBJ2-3	TGTGCCAGCAGCGGTAGCGGGGGTAGCACAGATACGCAGTATTTT	CASSGSGGSTDTQYF
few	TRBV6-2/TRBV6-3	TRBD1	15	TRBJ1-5	TGTGCCAGCACCCAGACAGGGGAAGTGAATCAGCCCCAGCATTTT	CASTQTGEVNQPQHF
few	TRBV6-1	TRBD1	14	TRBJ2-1	TGTGCCAGCAAACGGGACAGGGCCTACAATGAGCAGTTCTTC	CASKRDRAYNEQFF
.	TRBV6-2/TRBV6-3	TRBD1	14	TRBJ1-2	TGTGCCAGCAGCCCCACAGGGGATGGGTATGGCTACACCTTC	CASSPTGDGYGYTF
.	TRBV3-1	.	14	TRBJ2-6	TGTGCCAGCGGTCCGCCCCTTGGGGCCAACGTCCTGACTTTC	CASGPPLGANVLTF
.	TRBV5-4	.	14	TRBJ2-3	TGTGCCAGCAGCCCAACCCTGGGTACAGATACGCAGTATTTT	CASSPTLGTDTQYF
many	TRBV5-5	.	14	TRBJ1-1	TGTGCCAGCAGCTCAATTATCATGAACACTGAAGCTTTCTTT	CASSSIIMNTEAFF
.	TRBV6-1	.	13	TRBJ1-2	TGTGCCAGTACTCCAGGGCAAAACTATGGCTACACCTTC	CASTPGQNYGYTF
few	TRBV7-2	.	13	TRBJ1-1	TGTGCCAGCAGCTTAGCGGGTCAGGTCGTTGCTTTCTTT	CASSLAGQVVAFF
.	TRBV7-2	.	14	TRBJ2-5	TGTGCCAGCAGCCGGCGTGTCAGCCAAGAGACCCAGTACTTC	CASSRRVSQETQYF
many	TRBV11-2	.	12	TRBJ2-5	TGTGCCAGCCGGGGGTACCAAGAGACCCAGTACTTC	CASRGYQETQYF
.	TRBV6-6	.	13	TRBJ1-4	TGTGCCAGCATTCTTGACCGAGGCGAAAAACTGTTTTTT	CASILDRGEKLFF
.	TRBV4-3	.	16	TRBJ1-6	TGCGCCAGCAGTTGGGCAGGGAGCTCCTATAATTCACCCCTCCACTTT	CASSWAGSSYNSPLHF
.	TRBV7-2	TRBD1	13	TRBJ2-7	TGTGCCAGCAGCTTGACAGGGTTCCACGAGCAGTACTTC	CASSLTGFHEQYF
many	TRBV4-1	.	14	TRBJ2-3	TGCGCCAGCAGCCAAGAGTCCAGCACAGATACGCAGTATTTT	CASSQESSTDTQYF
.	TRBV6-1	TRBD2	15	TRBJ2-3	TGTGCCAGCGGAATCGGGGGGGCCGACACAGATACGCAGTATTTT	CASGIGGADTDTQYF
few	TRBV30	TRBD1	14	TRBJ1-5	TGTGCCTGGGGGACAGGGGTGGTCAATCAGCCCCAGCATTTT	CAWGTGVVNQPQHF
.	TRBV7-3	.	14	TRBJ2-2	TGTGCCAGCAGCTTAACCTGGGACGGCGGGGAGCTGTTTTTT	CASSLTWDGGELFF
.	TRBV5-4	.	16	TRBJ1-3	TGTGCCAGCAGCTTGGTATCCGCCAGCTCTGGAAACACCATATATTTT	CASSLVSASSGNTIYF
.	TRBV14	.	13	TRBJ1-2	TGTGCCAGCAGCCAAGCGCAGGAGTATGGCTACACCTTC	CASSQAQEYGYTF
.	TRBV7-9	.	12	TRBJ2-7	TGTGCCAGCAGCTTACATAGGAACGAGCAGTACTTC	CASSLHRNEQYF
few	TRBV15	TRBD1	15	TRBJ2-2	TGTGCCACCGAGACCGGGACAGTTAACACCGGGGAGCTGTTTTTT	CATETGTVNTGELFF
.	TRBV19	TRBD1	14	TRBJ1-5	TGTGCCAGTAGTATATTACAGGGGAATCAGCCCCAGCATTTT	CASSILQGNQPQHF
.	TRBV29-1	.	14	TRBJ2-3	TGCAGCGTTTACCCCGGTTGGCGCACAGATACGCAGTATTTT	CSVYPGWRTDTQYF
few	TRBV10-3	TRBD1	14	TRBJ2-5	TGTGCCATCAGAGGACAGGAGCCCCAAGAGACCCAGTACTTC	CAIRGQEPQETQYF
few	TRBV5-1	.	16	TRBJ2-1	TGCGCCAGCAGCTTGGGAGGCGGGGACCTTGGGAATGAGCAGTTCTTC	CASSLGGGDLGNEQFF
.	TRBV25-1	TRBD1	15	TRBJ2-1	TGTGCCAGCAGTGATCTCAGGACAGGGAACAATGAGCAGTTCTTC	CASSDLRTGNNEQFF
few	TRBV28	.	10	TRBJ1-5	TGTGCCAGTAACAATCAGCCCCAGCATTTT	CASNNQPQHF
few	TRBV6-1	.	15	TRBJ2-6	TGTGCCAGCAGCCGAAGGTTCTCTGGGGCCAACGTCCTGACTTTC	CASSRRFSGANVLTF
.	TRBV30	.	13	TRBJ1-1	TGTGCCTGGACCCAACACCTGAACACTGAAGCTTTCTTT	CAWTQHLNTEAFF
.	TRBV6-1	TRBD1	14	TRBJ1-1	TGTGCCAGCACCCGGACAGGGGCGGTCACTGAAGCTTTCTTT	CASTRTGAVTEAFF
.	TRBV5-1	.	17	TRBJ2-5	TGCGCCAGTGATCCGATGGGCAGACTCTCGACGTACCTACCCCAGTACTTC	CASDPMGRLSTYLPQYF
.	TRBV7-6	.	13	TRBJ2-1	TGTGCCAGCAGCCCAACTAATTTACTGGAGCAGTTCTTC	CASSPTNLLEQFF
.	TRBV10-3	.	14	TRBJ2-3	TGTGCCATCAGTGATCCCAGGGGAATGAATACGCAGTATTTT	CAISDPRGMNTQYF
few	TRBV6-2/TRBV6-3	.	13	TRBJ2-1	TGTGCCAGCTCGACGGGGAGGTTCAATGAGCAGTTCTTC	CASSTGRFNEQFF
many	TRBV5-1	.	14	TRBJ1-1	TGCGCCAGCAGCCCACAGGGTACAGACACTGAAGCTTTCTTT	CASSPQGTDTEAFF
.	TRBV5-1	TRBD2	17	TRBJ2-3	TGCGCCAGCAGCCGGCGGGGACTAGCGGCTAGCACAGATACGCAGTATTTT	CASSRRGLAASTDTQYF
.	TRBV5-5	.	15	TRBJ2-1	TGTGCCAGCAGCTTTTTACAGGTATCATACAATGAGCAGTTCTTC	CASSFLQVSYNEQFF
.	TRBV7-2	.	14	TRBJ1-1	TGTGCCAGCAGCTTAGGAGGGGGTTTCACTGAAGCTTTCTTT	CASSLGGGFTEAFF